This record looks at one T cell receptor (beta chain) sequence and its context. The data originate from a study of T cell repertoires in ileal Crohn's disease. Produced via immunoSEQ multiplex PCR; TCRdb's table is partial and in-frame only. The data show about 5,700 clones, around 84% seen once. The sample's time point: proximal margin of the surgical specimen (macroscopically non-inflamed). The receptor was isolated from an adult with Crohn's disease. Sequencing was performed on ileal tissue.

The CDR3 sequence is CASSADPTLMNTEAFF. CDR3 DNA sequence: TGTGCCAGCAGCGCGGATCCCACACTCATGAACACTGAAGCTTTCTTT. The chain is built from TRBV9 and TRBJ1-1; D is ambiguous. CDR1 is SGDLS, CDR2 YYNGEE, per germline. This CDR3 comprises 16 residues. V was trimmed by 3 bases and J by 0 bases, leaving 15 bases between them.